This entry concerns a single T cell receptor (beta chain). What it recognizes is unknown. Trimming shortened V by 0 bases and J by 2 bases, and 9 bases separated the two germline ends. Per germline, CDR1 SGDLS and CDR2 YYNGEE. The CDR3 spans 14 residues. These data come from a study of T cell responses to AZD1222 COVID-19 vaccine. Study-wide results and limits: Elevations in Spike-specific TCR breadth and depth followed administration of two AZD1222 doses. Researchers took repertoire samples only after the peak T cell response had come.

Profiling relied on immunoSEQ multiplex PCR, and the TCRdb table lists in-frame clones only, not all of them. This repertoire shows just under 90,000 clones, about nine tenths found once; its top ten account for more than 5%. This chain links TRBV9 with TRBJ2-7; D is unclear. The TCR was taken from an adult who received the AZD1222 COVID-19 vaccine. Sequencing was performed on peripheral blood, taken 28 days after the second AZD1222 dose. CDR3 protein: CASSVAFGAYEQYF. The DNA for the CDR3 is TGTGCCAGCAGCGTAGCTTTCGGTGCCTACGAGCAGTACTTC. Using reference TRBV9 and TRBJ2-7 for the parts outside the CDR3, the full variable domain is DSGVTQTPKHLITATGQRVTLRCSPRSGDLSVYWYQQSLDQGLQFLIQYYNGEERAKGNILERFSAQQFPDLHSELNLSSLELGDSALYFCASSVAFGAYEQYFGPGTRLTVT.